This T cell receptor (beta chain) is from a study of T cell responses to AZD1222 COVID-19 vaccine. Germline CDR1 is SGHDT and CDR2 is YYEEEE. The CDR3 sequence is 18 residues long. Trimming took off 1 base at V and 1 base at J, with 20 bases between the two ends. The method was immunoSEQ multiplex PCR; TCRdb's version includes in-frame clones alone and lacks a portion of them. The sample shows some 150,000 clones, approximately 89% of them seen only once. This clone was recorded only once. Here the sequenced sample was peripheral blood, taken on day 0 of AZD1222 vaccination. The receptor was derived from an adult in good health. The chain combines TRBV5-6 with TRBJ1-1; D is possibly TRBD1 (5 bases). Here the CDR3 DNA reads TGTGCCAGCAGCTTGATCCGGGGCCGAGGGGTCCCGAACACTGAAGCTTTCTTT. It specifies CASSLIRGRGVPNTEAFF. The full variable domain, its missing parts supplied by reference TRBV5-6 and TRBJ1-1, is DAGVTQSPTHLIKTRGQQVTLRCSPKSGHDTVSWYQQALGQGPQFIFQYYEEEERQRGNFPDRFSGHQFPNYSSELNVNALLLGDSALYLCASSLIRGRGVPNTEAFFGQGTRLTVV.